The 32 T cell receptor beta chains listed next were all sequenced from one sample in a study of blood T cell repertoires in COVID-19 (dated by TCRdb to 2019 to 2021). The library was obtained by the immunoSEQ multiplex PCR assay. TCRdb stores this immuneACCESS table with in-frame sequences only. Part of the clones is absent; in the studies checked, under half of the shortfall reflects unresolved V genes, and no reason is known for the rest. The sample table lists roughly 220,000 clones, around 84% of them with a count of one. The ten largest clones capture 20% of the sample. Sequenced material: peripheral blood. These receptors all come from a man aged 25-40 years with active or convalescent COVID-19.

This chain links TRBV9 with TRBJ1-5; D uncertain. With 0 bases removed from V and 7 bases from J, the gap between germline ends came to 14 bases. The CDR3 is 15 amino acids. Germline loops: CDR1 SGDLS, CDR2 YYNGEE. CDR3 region: CASSVDQGPGQPQHF. CDR3 in DNA: TGTGCCAGCAGCGTAGATCAAGGGCCGGGGCAGCCCCAGCATTTT.

This chain uses TRBV3-1 (or the pseudogene TRBV3-2) with TRBJ1-2; 7 bases are a match to TRBD1. The germline V gene has CDR1 LGHDT and CDR2 YNNKEL (reference sequence). The trim removed 4 bases at V and 2 bases at J, leaving 13 bases unmatched. The CDR3 extends over 17 amino acids. The CDR3 protein is CASSPWDRRQTNYGYTF. In DNA, the CDR3 is TGTGCCAGCAGCCCGTGGGACAGACGACAAACAAACTATGGCTACACCTTC.

The chain is built from TRBV9 and TRBJ2-1; 8 nucleotides agree with TRBD2. Germline lookup yields CDR1 SGDLS and CDR2 YYNGEE. This CDR3 spans 17 amino acids. Trimming took 4 bases from V and 7 from J; bases not matched to a gene: 16. The CDR3 DNA reads TGTGCCAGCAGCATGGGCCCGCCGGGGGGCGGGGGGAATGAGCAGTTCTTC. It encodes CASSMGPPGGGGNEQFF. The full variable domain, with the rest looked up from reference TRBV9 and TRBJ2-1, is DSGVTQTPKHLITATGQRVTLRCSPRSGDLSVYWYQQSLDQGLQFLIQYYNGEERAKGNILERFSAQQFPDLHSELNLSSLELGDSALYFCASSMGPPGGGGNEQFFGPGTRLTVL.

DNA for the CDR3: TGTGCCAGCAGCCAAATGAGGTCTAACTATGGCTACACCTTC. Its translation: CASSQMRSNYGYTF. The genes are TRBV16 and TRBJ1-2; D gene ambiguous. Deletions cut 2 bases from V and 0 bases from J, with 7 bases between. CDR3 length equals 14 residues. Per germline, CDR1 KGHSY and CDR2 FQNENV.

The chain has TRBV28 and TRBJ1-2; D is perhaps TRBD1 (5 bases). Trimming stripped 10 bases from V and 4 bases from J, with 16 bases between. This CDR3 has 13 amino acids. The germline V gene has CDR1 MDHEN and CDR2 SYDVKM. The CDR3 nucleotides are TGTGCCACCAACCTCGGGGGAATCTATGGCTACACCTTC. Protein sequence: CATNLGGIYGYTF.

The chain couples TRBV30 to TRBJ1-1, with a possible D match to TRBD1 (6 bases). V lost 5 bases and J 4 bases, leaving 8 bases between the germline ends. The length of the CDR3 is 11 residues. Germline V gene data show CDR1 as GTSNPN and CDR2 as SVGIG (reference sequence). The CDR3 sequence is CAWGGRTEAFF. DNA for the CDR3: TGTGCCTGGGGGGGCCGCACTGAAGCTTTCTTT.

The CDR3 nucleotides read TGTGCCAGCAGCCCAATACATCGGGGGAGGGGTGGCTACACCTTC. Amino acids: CASSPIHRGRGGYTF. The V and J genes are TRBV11-2 and TRBJ1-2; TRBD1 might be the D (5 bases). CDR1 SGHAT and CDR2 FQNNGV come from the germline V gene. The CDR3 spans 15 residues. The V end lost 5 bases, the J end lost 7 bases, and 20 bases lay between the germline ends.

The chain is built from TRBV28 and TRBJ2-3, with 7 nucleotides matching TRBD2. The CDR3 runs to 16 residues. Germline loops: CDR1 MDHEN, CDR2 SYDVKM. V lost 5 bases, J lost 3 bases, and 11 bases stayed unmatched. This CDR3 is CASSGLWSGVTDTQYF. The CDR3 DNA sequence: TGTGCCAGCAGTGGCCTGTGGAGCGGGGTAACAGATACGCAGTATTTT.

The chain is built from TRBV19 and TRBJ1-1; D is undetermined. This CDR3 has 13 amino acids. Trimming removed 6 bases from V and 0 bases from J, with 8 bases in between. Germline loops: CDR1 LNHDA, CDR2 SQIVND (reference sequence). CDR3 amino acids: CASSPYMNTEAFF. CDR3 sequence (DNA): TGTGCCAGTAGCCCGTATATGAACACTGAAGCTTTCTTT.

This chain links TRBV7-8 with TRBJ1-5; D not certain. V shed 1 base and J shed 4 bases, with 8 bases lying between them. Germline CDR1 is SGHVS and CDR2 is FQNEAQ. CDR3 length: 14 residues. The CDR3 is CASSLEFRNQPQHF. DNA for the CDR3: TGTGCCAGCAGCTTAGAATTCAGGAATCAGCCCCAGCATTTT.

The chain carries TRBV19 and TRBJ1-6, with D perhaps TRBD1 (6 bases). Between the trimmed V and J ends, which lost 4 bases and 5 bases, there was a span of 15 bases. The V gene's germline CDR1 is LNHDA and CDR2 SQIVND (reference sequence). There are 16 residues in the CDR3. The CDR3 region is CASSTSTGRNNSPLHF. CDR3 nucleotide sequence: TGTGCCAGTAGTACATCAACAGGGAGAAATAATTCACCCCTCCACTTT.

The chain combines TRBV30 with TRBJ2-7, with TRBD1 as a possible D gene (6 bases). The CDR3 consists of 14 residues. Germline assignment: CDR1 GTSNPN and CDR2 SVGIG (reference sequence). V was trimmed by 2 bases and J by 7 bases, leaving 18 bases between them. CDR3 sequence: CAWSRTGFLREQYF. The CDR3 DNA follows: TGTGCCTGGAGTCGCACAGGGTTCTTGCGGGAGCAGTACTTC.

The chain carries TRBV6-5 and TRBJ2-7; 9 bases line up with TRBD1. CDR1 is MNHEY and CDR2 is SVGAGI in the germline V gene. V was pared by 1 base and J by 5 bases, with 6 bases of the junction left unmatched. The CDR3 is made up of 15 amino acids. CDR3 bases: TGTGCCAGCAGTTACTGGGGACAGGGTTCCAACGAGCAGTACTTC. Its translation: CASSYWGQGSNEQYF.

V gene TRBV28 combines with J gene TRBJ1-1; D remains unclear. Germline V lookup: CDR1 MDHEN, CDR2 SYDVKM. CDR3 size: 11 residues. V was clipped by 4 bases and J by 11 bases, with 11 bases between them. CDR3 residues: CASSSPERAFF. Written as DNA, the CDR3 is TGTGCCAGCAGTTCCCCGGAGAGGGCTTTCTTT.

This chain uses TRBV6-5 with TRBJ1-5; 8 bases are shared with TRBD1. The ends lost 4 bases at V and 7 bases at J; junction bases unmatched: 12. Germline V lookup: CDR1 MNHEY, CDR2 SVGAGI. The CDR3 length is 16 residues. CDR3: CASSSTLGQGGQPQHF. The CDR3 DNA reads TGTGCCAGCAGTTCGACCCTTGGACAGGGCGGGCAGCCCCAGCATTTT.

Comment on this clone: The sample carries other DNA sequences with the same CDR3. The gene calls are TRBV28 and TRBJ1-5; a possible D gene is TRBD1 (5 bases). Germline values: CDR1 MDHEN, CDR2 SYDVKM. Trimming left V 5 bases short and J 1 base short, with 6 bases between. This CDR3 spans 13 amino acids. As DNA, the CDR3 is TGTGCCAGCAGTCGACAGAGCAATCAGCCCCAGCATTTT. It encodes CASSRQSNQPQHF.

The rearrangement links TRBV28 to TRBJ1-1; no firm D call. The length of the CDR3 is 13 residues. V was shortened by 1 base and J by 5 bases, with 8 bases between the two germline ends. Per the germline V gene, CDR1 is MDHEN and CDR2 is SYDVKM. As DNA, the CDR3 is TGTGCCAGCAGTTTATCAGCCGGGACTGAAGCTTTCTTT. Translated: CASSLSAGTEAFF. The whole variable domain, remainder taken from reference TRBV28 and TRBJ1-1, is DVKVTQSSRYLVKRTGEKVFLECVQDMDHENMFWYRQDPGLGLRLIYFSYDVKMKEKGDIPEGYSVSREKKERFSLILESASTNQTSMYLCASSLSAGTEAFFGQGTRLTVV.

The table lists this clone with a few counts. The chain has TRBV24-1 and TRBJ1-6; no definite D call. V gave up 6 bases and J gave up 10 bases, with 12 bases separating them. The CDR3 consists of 13 residues. Germline values: CDR1 KGHDR, CDR2 SFDVKD. CDR3 sequence reads: CATSSGIGSPLHF. DNA of the CDR3: TGTGCCACCAGTTCCGGGATTGGCTCACCCCTCCACTTT.

J is TRBJ1-2 and V is TRBV5-6, with a tentative D call TRBD1 (5 bases). This CDR3 is 14 amino acids long. Trimming took off 3 bases at V and 7 bases at J, with 16 bases between the two ends. CDR1 is SGHDT, CDR2 YYEEEE, per germline. The chain's CDR3 is CASSSDRAWGGYTF. Here the CDR3 DNA reads TGTGCCAGCAGCTCCGACAGAGCATGGGGTGGCTACACCTTC. Together with reference TRBV5-6 and TRBJ1-2, the CDR3 gives the full variable domain: DAGVTQSPTHLIKTRGQQVTLRCSPKSGHDTVSWYQQALGQGPQFIFQYYEEEERQRGNFPDRFSGHQFPNYSSELNVNALLLGDSALYLCASSSDRAWGGYTFGSGTRLTVV.

CDR3 in amino acids: CASRAGPATDEQFF. DNA for the CDR3: TGCGCCAGCAGGGCGGGCCCAGCAACTGATGAGCAGTTCTTC. The J gene is TRBJ2-1, the V gene TRBV10-2, with a weak D call TRBD2 (5 bases). Trimming removed 6 bases from V and 8 bases from J, with 17 bases in between. The CDR3 is made up of 14 amino acids. The germline V gene encodes CDR1 WSHSY and CDR2 SAAADI.

On this clone: The same CDR3 is also encoded by other DNA sequences in this sample. The V gene is TRBV3-1 (or the pseudogene TRBV3-2), the J gene TRBJ2-1, with D unclear. V was trimmed by 3 bases and J by 4 bases, leaving 4 bases between them. The CDR3 is 12 residues long. Germline lookup yields CDR1 LGHDT and CDR2 YNNKEL (reference sequence). CDR3 sequence: CASSQYYNEQFF. The DNA for the CDR3 is TGTGCCAGCAGCCAGTATTACAATGAGCAGTTCTTC.

This chain connects TRBV19 to TRBJ1-2; possible D gene TRBD1, 5 bases. The CDR3 has 14 amino acids. Germline V lookup: CDR1 LNHDA, CDR2 SQIVND (reference sequence). Trimming removed 6 bases at V and 2 bases at J, with 13 bases between. The CDR3 region has the DNA TGTGCCAGTAGGGAAGACAGCAACAACTATGGCTACACCTTC. Protein: CASREDSNNYGYTF.

This chain connects TRBV7-9 to TRBJ1-1; D is uncertain. V lost 1 base and J 8 bases, leaving 17 bases between the germline ends. The CDR3 runs 15 residues. CDR1 and CDR2 from the germline V gene are SEHNR and FQNEAQ (reference sequence). CDR3 amino acids: CASSLVAGVSPEAFF. As DNA, the CDR3 is TGTGCCAGCAGCTTAGTTGCCGGTGTCTCGCCGGAAGCTTTCTTT.

This clone was found a few times. V is TRBV12-3 or TRBV12-4 and J is TRBJ1-2, with D unresolved. Trimming removed 6 bases at V and 4 bases at J, with 9 bases between. The CDR3 length is 12 residues. This chain's CDR3 is CASSIHSYGYTF. Written as DNA, the CDR3 is TGTGCCAGCAGCATTCACAGCTATGGCTACACCTTC.

This clone was counted a single time. V is TRBV5-1 and J is TRBJ2-2, with 9 bases aligning to TRBD2. Trimming took 4 bases from V and 6 from J; bases not matched to a gene: 22. Germline V lookup: CDR1 SGHRS, CDR2 YFSETQ. This CDR3 has 20 residues. The CDR3 sequence: CASSPPRASGTAGVAGELFF. The CDR3 DNA follows: TGCGCCAGCAGCCCCCCGCGGGCTAGCGGGACCGCTGGGGTCGCCGGGGAGCTGTTTTTT.

This chain uses TRBV18 with TRBJ2-5; weak D call: TRBD1 (5 bases). The germline V gene has CDR1 KGHSH and CDR2 LQKENI. Trimming shortened V by 4 bases and J by 3 bases, and 6 bases separated the two germline ends. The CDR3 consists of 12 residues. In DNA, the CDR3 is TGTGCCAGCTCACAGGGGAAAGAGACCCAGTACTTC. Encoded protein: CASSQGKETQYF.

The chain couples TRBV7-9 to TRBJ2-3, with 12 nucleotides matching TRBD2. This CDR3 is 15 amino acids long. V was pared by 5 bases and J by 6 bases, with 6 bases of the junction left unmatched. CDR1 and CDR2 from the germline V gene are SEHNR and FQNEAQ (reference sequence). CDR3: CASSRLAGVSDTQYF. CDR3 DNA: TGTGCCAGCAGCCGACTAGCGGGGGTTTCTGATACGCAGTATTTT.

This clone was recorded only once. J is TRBJ1-1 and V is TRBV5-1, with 11 nucleotides matching TRBD1. V gave up 5 bases and J gave up 5 bases; unmatched junction bases: 2. The CDR3 spans 13 residues. Germline CDR1 is SGHRS and CDR2 is YFSETQ. The CDR3 DNA follows: TGCGCCAGCAGGGGGACAGGGGGAACTGAAGCTTTCTTT. Protein product: CASRGTGGTEAFF.

The chain has TRBV7-9 and TRBJ1-6; possible D gene TRBD1, 6 bases. Germline V lookup: CDR1 SEHNR, CDR2 FQNEAQ (reference sequence). This CDR3 is built from 16 residues. Between the trimmed V and J ends, which lost 5 bases and 8 bases, there was a span of 19 bases. This CDR3 is CASSRLGEGGYSPLHF. The CDR3 DNA sequence: TGTGCCAGCAGCCGCCTGGGGGAGGGGGGATATTCACCCCTCCACTTT.

The rearrangement links TRBV29-1 to TRBJ1-2; 7 bases agree with TRBD1. V trimming: 6 bases; J trimming: 6 bases; junction bases outside the gene matches: 10. The germline gives CDR1 SQVTM, CDR2 ANQGSEA. This CDR3 comprises 13 residues. The chain's CDR3 is CSVQQGIGDGYTF. CDR3 sequence (DNA): TGCAGCGTCCAACAGGGGATAGGCGATGGCTACACCTTC.

The chain has TRBV5-1 and TRBJ2-2, with 15 bases identical to TRBD2. This CDR3 has 18 amino acids. V shed 4 bases and J 2 bases; nucleotides not matched to a gene: 6. CDR1 is SGHRS, CDR2 YFSETQ, per germline. The CDR3 coding sequence is TGCGCCAGCAGCACAGGACTAGCGGGAGGGCCAAACACCGGGGAGCTGTTTTTT. This sequence encodes CASSTGLAGGPNTGELFF.

The chain has TRBV4-3 and TRBJ2-7; D remains unclear. CDR3 length equals 13 residues. V lost 0 bases, J lost 0 bases, and 3 bases lay in between. From germline, CDR1 is LGHNA and CDR2 YSLEER. The CDR3 DNA sequence: TGCGCCAGCAGCCAAGAGGCCTCCTACGAGCAGTACTTC. It is translated as CASSQEASYEQYF.